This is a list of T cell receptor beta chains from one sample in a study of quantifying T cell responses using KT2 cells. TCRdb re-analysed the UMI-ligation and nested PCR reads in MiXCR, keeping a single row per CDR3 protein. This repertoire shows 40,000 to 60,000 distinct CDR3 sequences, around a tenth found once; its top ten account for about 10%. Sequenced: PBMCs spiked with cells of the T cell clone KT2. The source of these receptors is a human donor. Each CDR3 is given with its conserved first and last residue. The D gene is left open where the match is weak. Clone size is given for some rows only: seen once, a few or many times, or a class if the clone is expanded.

cdr3_nt: TGTGCCTTTGCTCCAGGGCCTTCAAACACTGAAGCTTTCTTT; cdr3_aa: CAFAPGPSNTEAFF; j_call: TRBJ1-1; v_call: TRBV11-1; clone_size: NA; d_call: NA
cdr3_nt: TGTGCCAGCAGCCAGGGACAGGGGTTAGCTGAAGCTTTCTTT; cdr3_aa: CASSQGQGLAEAFF; j_call: TRBJ1-1; v_call: TRBV12-3/TRBV12-4; clone_size: NA; d_call: TRBD1
cdr3_nt: TGTGCCAGCTCACCACAGGGTCAGAACACTGAAGCTTTCTTT; cdr3_aa: CASSPQGQNTEAFF; j_call: TRBJ1-1; v_call: TRBV18; clone_size: NA; d_call: NA
cdr3_nt: TGTGCCAGTAGTATGCAGGTTTCCACTGAAGCTTTCTTT; cdr3_aa: CASSMQVSTEAFF; j_call: TRBJ1-1; v_call: TRBV19; clone_size: few; d_call: NA
cdr3_nt: TGTGCCAGCAGCCAAGTTGAGGGGGGCACTGAAGCTTTCTTT; cdr3_aa: CASSQVEGGTEAFF; j_call: TRBJ1-1; v_call: TRBV3-1; clone_size: NA; d_call: NA
cdr3_nt: TGTGCCAGCTCACCCATCTTTCGGGCCCTGAAAACAGATACGCAGTATTTT; cdr3_aa: CASSPIFRALKTDTQYF; j_call: TRBJ2-3; v_call: TRBV18; clone_size: few; d_call: NA
cdr3_nt: TGTGCCAGCACGCGGAGGGGTACATACCAAGAGACCCAGTACTTC; cdr3_aa: CASTRRGTYQETQYF; j_call: TRBJ2-5; v_call: TRBV11-2; clone_size: many; d_call: NA
cdr3_nt: TGTGCCAGAAGTAGGGGGACAGGGGTAAGCAATCAGCCCCAGCATTTT; cdr3_aa: CARSRGTGVSNQPQHF; j_call: TRBJ1-5; v_call: TRBV6-2/TRBV6-3; clone_size: NA; d_call: TRBD1
cdr3_nt: TGTGCCAGCAGCCCAGGGGGGACAGTGAACTATGGCTACACCTTC; cdr3_aa: CASSPGGTVNYGYTF; j_call: TRBJ1-2; v_call: TRBV7-3; clone_size: few; d_call: TRBD1
cdr3_nt: TGTGCCAGCACCCCCGGGACTTACTCCTACAATGAGCAGTTCTTC; cdr3_aa: CASTPGTYSYNEQFF; j_call: TRBJ2-1; v_call: TRBV7-2; clone_size: many; d_call: NA
cdr3_nt: TGTGCCAGCAGTGAGACAGGGGAGAATTCACCCCTCCACTTT; cdr3_aa: CASSETGENSPLHF; j_call: TRBJ1-6; v_call: TRBV6-1; clone_size: many; d_call: TRBD1
cdr3_nt: TGTGCCAGCAGTTTGGACACAGGGGGCTGGGAAAAACTGTTTTTT; cdr3_aa: CASSLDTGGWEKLFF; j_call: TRBJ1-4; v_call: TRBV12-3/TRBV12-4; clone_size: NA; d_call: TRBD1
cdr3_nt: TGTGCCAGCAGCGGGGGAACCGGGACACAGGCCTACGAGCAGTACTTC; cdr3_aa: CASSGGTGTQAYEQYF; j_call: TRBJ2-7; v_call: TRBV9; clone_size: few; d_call: NA
cdr3_nt: TGCGCCAGCAGCCAAGTATTCAAGGTGGGTGGCTACACCTTC; cdr3_aa: CASSQVFKVGGYTF; j_call: TRBJ1-2; v_call: TRBV4-1; clone_size: few; d_call: NA
cdr3_nt: TGTGCCAGCTCCCGGTTAAGGGGGACAAACCACCAGTACTTC; cdr3_aa: CASSRLRGTNHQYF; j_call: TRBJ2-7; v_call: TRBV18; clone_size: NA; d_call: NA
cdr3_nt: TGCAGCGTTGAAGATCGAGATTCTGGACAGACCTATGGCTACACCTTC; cdr3_aa: CSVEDRDSGQTYGYTF; j_call: TRBJ1-2; v_call: TRBV29-1; clone_size: NA; d_call: NA
cdr3_nt: TGTGCCAGCAGCTTAGGCCCAGGGGCACAAGAGACCCAGTACTTC; cdr3_aa: CASSLGPGAQETQYF; j_call: TRBJ2-5; v_call: TRBV7-8; clone_size: NA; d_call: NA
cdr3_nt: TGTGCCAGCAGCCCAGACAGCTTGGTTGAAGCTTTCTTT; cdr3_aa: CASSPDSLVEAFF; j_call: TRBJ1-1; v_call: TRBV7-2; clone_size: NA; d_call: NA
cdr3_nt: TGTGCCAGCAGTGAAATAGCGGGAGGACGCACAGATACGCAGTATTTT; cdr3_aa: CASSEIAGGRTDTQYF; j_call: TRBJ2-3; v_call: TRBV6-4; clone_size: medium-sized; d_call: TRBD2
cdr3_nt: TGCAGTGCTAGACTACGACGGTCAACTAATGAAAAACTGTTTTTT; cdr3_aa: CSARLRRSTNEKLFF; j_call: TRBJ1-4; v_call: TRBV20-1; clone_size: many; d_call: NA
cdr3_nt: TGTGCCACCAGTGATTCATCTCTTTCGGACAGGAGTACCGGGGAGCTGTTTTTT; cdr3_aa: CATSDSSLSDRSTGELFF; j_call: TRBJ2-2; v_call: TRBV24-1; clone_size: NA; d_call: TRBD1
cdr3_nt: TGTGCCAGCAGCCCAAGGGGGGGCCGGTGGAACACCGGGGAGCTGTTTTTT; cdr3_aa: CASSPRGGRWNTGELFF; j_call: TRBJ2-2; v_call: TRBV27; clone_size: NA; d_call: NA
cdr3_nt: TGTGCCAGCAGTTCCCCGGGAAAAAATTCACCCCTCCACTTT; cdr3_aa: CASSSPGKNSPLHF; j_call: TRBJ1-6; v_call: TRBV6-5; clone_size: NA; d_call: NA
cdr3_nt: TGCAGTGTCATCGTGGATACGCAGTATTTT; cdr3_aa: CSVIVDTQYF; j_call: TRBJ2-3; v_call: TRBV20-1; clone_size: NA; d_call: NA
cdr3_nt: TGTGCCAGTAGCCCCTCGACGGTGAACACCGGGGAGCTGTTTTTT; cdr3_aa: CASSPSTVNTGELFF; j_call: TRBJ2-2; v_call: TRBV19; clone_size: many; d_call: NA
cdr3_nt: TGTGCCAGCAGCTTAGCTGGGCAGTCAAGTCAACTGTTTTTT; cdr3_aa: CASSLAGQSSQLFF; j_call: TRBJ1-4; v_call: TRBV7-2; clone_size: many; d_call: NA
cdr3_nt: TGTGCCAGCAGTCCAGAACAGGGACAATTTTCACCCCTCCACTTT; cdr3_aa: CASSPEQGQFSPLHF; j_call: TRBJ1-6; v_call: TRBV27; clone_size: many; d_call: NA
cdr3_nt: TGTGCCAGCAGTCCAGGGCTGAGGACTAGGAAGTTCTTC; cdr3_aa: CASSPGLRTRKFF; j_call: TRBJ2-1; v_call: TRBV2; clone_size: few; d_call: TRBD2
cdr3_nt: TGCAGTGCTATAGCGGGAGGGAACACCGGGGAGCTGTTTTTT; cdr3_aa: CSAIAGGNTGELFF; j_call: TRBJ2-2; v_call: TRBV20-1; clone_size: few; d_call: TRBD2
cdr3_nt: TGCAGTGCTAAGGACAGGAACGCGAACACCGGGGAGCTGTTTTTT; cdr3_aa: CSAKDRNANTGELFF; j_call: TRBJ2-2; v_call: TRBV20-1; clone_size: many; d_call: TRBD1
cdr3_nt: TGCGCCAGCAGTTACGGCGGGGGGTCGGGGGATGAGCAGTTCTTC; cdr3_aa: CASSYGGGSGDEQFF; j_call: TRBJ2-1; v_call: TRBV5-1; clone_size: NA; d_call: TRBD2
cdr3_nt: TGTGCCAGCAGTGTCTGGGGACAGCAAGAGACCCAGTACTTC; cdr3_aa: CASSVWGQQETQYF; j_call: TRBJ2-5; v_call: TRBV2; clone_size: many; d_call: TRBD1
cdr3_nt: TGCAGTGCTAGAGAACCACTAGCGATCTCCTACGAGCAGTACTTC; cdr3_aa: CSAREPLAISYEQYF; j_call: TRBJ2-7; v_call: TRBV20-1; clone_size: NA; d_call: TRBD2
cdr3_nt: TGTGCCAGCAGTGAGCGCGGGAGTACCCCCGGGGAGCTGTTTTTT; cdr3_aa: CASSERGSTPGELFF; j_call: TRBJ2-2; v_call: TRBV6-4; clone_size: few; d_call: TRBD2
cdr3_nt: TGCGCCAGCAGCTCCGTGGAAGCCTACGAGCAGTACTTC; cdr3_aa: CASSSVEAYEQYF; j_call: TRBJ2-7; v_call: TRBV4-1; clone_size: NA; d_call: NA
cdr3_nt: TGTGCCAGCAGTCAGGGACACTATAATTCACCCCTCCACTTT; cdr3_aa: CASSQGHYNSPLHF; j_call: TRBJ1-6; v_call: TRBV6-6; clone_size: few; d_call: NA
cdr3_nt: TGTGCCAGCAGCGCCTCTCTGGTTGGCGGACGCTCCTACGAGCAGTACTTC; cdr3_aa: CASSASLVGGRSYEQYF; j_call: TRBJ2-7; v_call: TRBV7-9; clone_size: few; d_call: NA
cdr3_nt: TGTGCCAGCAGCCAAGTGGACATGAACACTGAAGCTTTCTTT; cdr3_aa: CASSQVDMNTEAFF; j_call: TRBJ1-1; v_call: TRBV3-1; clone_size: few; d_call: NA
cdr3_nt: TGCAGTGCTAGAGATCCAAAAAACAGGGGGCTGTATGACACCGGGGAGCTGTTTTTT; cdr3_aa: CSARDPKNRGLYDTGELFF; j_call: TRBJ2-2; v_call: TRBV20-1; clone_size: many; d_call: TRBD1
cdr3_nt: TGTGCCAGCAGCCTCCAACAGGGTACTAATGAAAAACTGTTTTTT; cdr3_aa: CASSLQQGTNEKLFF; j_call: TRBJ1-4; v_call: TRBV7-9; clone_size: NA; d_call: NA
cdr3_nt: TGTGCCAGCAGCAGACAGGGGCAGGGGGAGACCCAGTACTTC; cdr3_aa: CASSRQGQGETQYF; j_call: TRBJ2-5; v_call: TRBV25-1; clone_size: few; d_call: TRBD1
cdr3_nt: TGCAGTGCTAGACCGTGGGTGGGGAACACAGATACGCAGTATTTT; cdr3_aa: CSARPWVGNTDTQYF; j_call: TRBJ2-3; v_call: TRBV20-1; clone_size: many; d_call: NA
cdr3_nt: TGTGCCAGCAGCGGCCAGCGGGAGCCCCAAGAGACCCAGTACTTC; cdr3_aa: CASSGQREPQETQYF; j_call: TRBJ2-5; v_call: TRBV12-3/TRBV12-4; clone_size: NA; d_call: TRBD2
cdr3_nt: TGCGCCAGCAGCCCACAGGGGGTCCAAGAGACCCAGTACTTC; cdr3_aa: CASSPQGVQETQYF; j_call: TRBJ2-5; v_call: TRBV5-1; clone_size: few; d_call: TRBD1
cdr3_nt: TGTGCCAGCACCGGAGGGGGGGACAGGGGACAGAACACTGAAGCTTTCTTT; cdr3_aa: CASTGGGDRGQNTEAFF; j_call: TRBJ1-1; v_call: TRBV28; clone_size: few; d_call: TRBD1
cdr3_nt: TGTGCCAGCAGACCCCAGGGTATGGACGAGCAGTACTTC; cdr3_aa: CASRPQGMDEQYF; j_call: TRBJ2-7; v_call: TRBV6-5; clone_size: few; d_call: NA
cdr3_nt: TGTGCCAGCAGTTACGCCCGTGGGGGACTAGCCAAAAACATTCAGTACTTC; cdr3_aa: CASSYARGGLAKNIQYF; j_call: TRBJ2-4; v_call: TRBV12-3/TRBV12-4; clone_size: many; d_call: NA
cdr3_nt: TGTGCCAGCAGTTACGATGGACCGATCACTGAAGCTTTCTTT; cdr3_aa: CASSYDGPITEAFF; j_call: TRBJ1-1; v_call: TRBV6-2/TRBV6-3; clone_size: NA; d_call: NA
cdr3_nt: TGTGCCAGCAGCTTAGTCCTCGACAGTACCTACGAGCAGTACTTC; cdr3_aa: CASSLVLDSTYEQYF; j_call: TRBJ2-7; v_call: TRBV13; clone_size: NA; d_call: NA
cdr3_nt: TGTGCCAGCAGCTTTGACCACAGCACAGATACGCAGTATTTT; cdr3_aa: CASSFDHSTDTQYF; j_call: TRBJ2-3; v_call: TRBV7-2; clone_size: few; d_call: NA
cdr3_nt: TGTGCCAGCTCACTAGGACAGCAAGAGACCCAGTACTTC; cdr3_aa: CASSLGQQETQYF; j_call: TRBJ2-5; v_call: TRBV18; clone_size: many; d_call: NA
cdr3_nt: TGCGCCAGCAGCCAAGACAGGGGACGACGAACTGAAGCTTTCTTT; cdr3_aa: CASSQDRGRRTEAFF; j_call: TRBJ1-1; v_call: TRBV4-1; clone_size: few; d_call: NA